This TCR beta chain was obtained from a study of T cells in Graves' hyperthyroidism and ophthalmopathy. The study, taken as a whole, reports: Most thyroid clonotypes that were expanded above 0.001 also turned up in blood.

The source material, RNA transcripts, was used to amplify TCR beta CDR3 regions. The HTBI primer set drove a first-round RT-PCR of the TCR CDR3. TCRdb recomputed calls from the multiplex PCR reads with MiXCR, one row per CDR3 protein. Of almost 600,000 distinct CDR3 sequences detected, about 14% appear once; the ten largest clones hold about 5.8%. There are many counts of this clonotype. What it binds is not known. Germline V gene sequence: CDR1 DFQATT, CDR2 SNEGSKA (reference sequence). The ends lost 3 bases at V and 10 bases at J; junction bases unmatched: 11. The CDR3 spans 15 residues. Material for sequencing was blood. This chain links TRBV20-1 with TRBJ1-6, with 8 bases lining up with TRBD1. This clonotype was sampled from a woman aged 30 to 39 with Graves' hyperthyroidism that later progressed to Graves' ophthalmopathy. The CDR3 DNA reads TGCAGTGCTAGGGCGCAGGGGACAGGCAAGTCACCCCTCCACTTT. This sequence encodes CSARAQGTGKSPLHF.